Shown below are 8 T cell receptor beta chains from a single sample sequenced in a study of CD8+ T cells in alopecia areata. Extracted RNA was reverse transcribed, and the resulting cDNA served as sequencing template. Using immunoSEQ multiplex PCR, the repertoire was profiled, and TCRdb retains in-frame clones only, with some absent. This sample carries around 150,000 clones, about 60% of them seen once, and the ten largest clones take around 4.8%. Material for sequencing was CD4+ T cells sorted from blood. The receptor set was obtained from a human donor in good health.

This clone was detected a few times. CDR3 loop: CSVEDRDEQYF. The CDR3 DNA reads TGCAGCGTTGAAGATCGGGACGAGCAGTACTTC. The rearrangement links TRBV29-1 to TRBJ2-7; D gene ambiguous. The V end lost 0 bases, the J end lost 5 bases, and 5 bases lay between the germline ends. CDR3 size: 11 residues. Germline-derived CDR1 and CDR2 are SQVTM and ANQGSEA.

This clone occurred once. The chain has TRBV9 and TRBJ1-1; tentatively, D is TRBD1 (5 bases). Trimming shortened V by 4 bases and J by 0 bases, and 13 bases separated the two germline ends. The length of the CDR3 is 15 residues. Germline-derived CDR1 and CDR2 are SGDLS and YYNGEE. The CDR3 coding sequence is TGTGCCAGCAGCCCTCGCGGGGCGGTGAACACTGAAGCTTTCTTT. It is translated as CASSPRGAVNTEAFF.

The chain employs TRBV23-1 and TRBJ1-6; 8 nucleotides match TRBD1. TRBV23-1 is an ORF; its function is uncertain. V lost 0 bases and J lost 0; bases outside the gene matches: 7. This CDR3 spans 19 amino acids. CDR3 nucleotides: TGCGCCAGCAGTCAATCGAGGACAGGGTGGGCCTCCTATAATTCACCCCTCCACTTT. This sequence encodes CASSQSRTGWASYNSPLHF.

The chain joins TRBV5-6 to TRBJ1-4; D remains unclear. The CDR3 totals 15 residues. The germline V and J ends were trimmed by 4 bases and 0 bases, with 10 bases remaining between them. Germline V gives CDR1 SGHDT, CDR2 YYEEEE. CDR3 residues: CASSTGVATNEKLFF. DNA of the CDR3: TGTGCCAGCAGCACCGGGGTTGCAACTAATGAAAAACTGTTTTTT.

The chain uses TRBV9 and TRBJ2-7; 11 positions agree with TRBD2. The CDR3 totals 14 residues. V was pared by 2 bases and J by 8 bases, with 6 bases of the junction left unmatched. Germline CDR1 and CDR2: SGDLS and YYNGEE. The CDR3 DNA reads as TGTGCCAGCAGCGTCACGACTAGCGGGATGAAGCAGTACTTC. Protein sequence: CASSVTTSGMKQYF.

This clone was observed a few times. V is TRBV19 and J is TRBJ2-5; D uncertain. The CDR3 extends over 12 amino acids. The V gene lost 7 bases and the J gene lost 5 bases, with 11 bases spanning the gap. Germline values: CDR1 LNHDA, CDR2 SQIVND (reference sequence). The CDR3 bases are TGTGCCAGTATCGGCGACGGGGAGACCCAGTACTTC. It is translated as CASIGDGETQYF.

Only one count was recorded for this clone. The rearrangement links TRBV5-1 to TRBJ2-1, with TRBD2 matching 7 bases. CDR3 length: 16 amino acids. Trimming took 0 bases from V and 7 from J; bases not matched to a gene: 10. Looked up from germline, CDR1 is SGHRS and CDR2 is YFSETQ. The CDR3: CASSLGGARERNEQFF. The CDR3 DNA reads TGCGCCAGCAGCTTGGGTGGGGCGCGGGAGCGGAATGAGCAGTTCTTC.

The sample holds a few counts of this clone. For the CDR3, the DNA is TGCGCCAGCAGTGATACAGGGGGAACTGAAGCTTTCTTT. Amino acid sequence: CASSDTGGTEAFF. The chain has TRBV23-1 and TRBJ1-1, with 8 bases lining up with TRBD1. TRBV23-1 is an ORF; its function is uncertain. V shed 5 bases and J 5 bases; nucleotides not matched to a gene: 4. This CDR3 comprises 13 residues.